These 16 T cell receptor beta chains originate from one sample sequenced in a study of breast tumors, draining lymph nodes, adjacent tissues. MiXCR, run by TCRdb on the multiplex PCR reads, gives a single entry per CDR3 protein. The sample lists 100,000 to 150,000 distinct CDR3 sequences; approximately 20% were seen once. Axillary draining lymph nodes of breast cancer patients supplied the node samples. Source material: axillary lymph node tissue. All receptors derive from a female donor with breast cancer. Some clones in this sample may be carry-over from other donors' samples.

This clonotype was seen ten or more times. V and J are TRBV5-1 and TRBJ2-7; D possibly corresponds to TRBD2 (6 bases). Trimming stripped 4 bases from V and 1 base from J, with 18 bases between. Per germline, CDR1 SGHRS and CDR2 YFSETQ. This CDR3 region has 16 residues. The CDR3 sequence: CASSTRGERVSYEQYF. The DNA for the CDR3 is TGCGCCAGCAGCACCCGCGGGGAAAGGGTATCCTACGAGCAGTACTTC.

V and J are TRBV30 and TRBJ1-3; D unclear. Trimming removed 2 bases from V and 0 bases from J, with 14 bases in between. CDR1 and CDR2 (germline): GTSNPN, SVGIG (reference sequence). The CDR3 extends over 16 amino acids. CDR3 sequence: CAWSSRPRHSGNTIYF. CDR3 sequence (DNA): TGTGCCTGGAGTTCCCGACCTAGACACTCTGGAAACACCATATATTTT.

This clonotype appeared once. A read error may be the cause here, since a much bigger clone is one base away. The V and J genes are TRBV12-3 or TRBV12-4 and TRBJ2-7, with D perhaps matching TRBD2 (7 bases). Trimming removed 6 bases from V and 2 bases from J, with 20 bases in between. This CDR3 spans 16 amino acids. In DNA, the CDR3 is TGTGCCAGCAGGCGCCACGGGGGCGGGAGCGCCTACGAGCAGTACTTC. It yields the protein CASRRHGGGSAYEQYF.

The V call is TRBV6-1, the J call TRBJ2-4; TRBD1 aligns across 9 bases. Germline CDR1 reads MNHNS; CDR2 reads SASEGT. This CDR3 has 14 residues. V was clipped by 5 bases and J by 7 bases; unmatched bases: 6. Here the CDR3 reads CASSSKDRGNIQYF. CDR3 DNA sequence: TGTGCCAGCAGTAGCAAGGACAGGGGCAACATTCAGTACTTC.

Ten or more counts support this clonotype. The gene calls are TRBV9 and TRBJ2-5, with D possibly TRBD1 on 5 matching bases. The V and J ends lost 4 bases and 4 bases respectively, with 11 bases between them. This CDR3 spans 13 amino acids. CDR1 is SGDLS, CDR2 YYNGEE, per germline. The CDR3 region has the DNA TGTGCCAGCAGCACAGGCAGGGCAGAGACCCAGTACTTC. Amino acid sequence: CASSTGRAETQYF.

This clonotype was observed at least ten times. The genes are TRBV27 and TRBJ2-3; 12 positions agree with TRBD2. With V trimmed by 8 bases and J by 0 bases, 3 bases remained unmatched. The CDR3 runs to 15 residues. In germline, CDR1 is MNHEY, CDR2 SMNVEV (reference sequence). CDR3 loop: CASGTSGGSTDTQYF. CDR3 bases: TGTGCCAGCGGCACTAGCGGGGGGAGCACAGATACGCAGTATTTT.

Worth noting for this clonotype: A read error may account for a junction end that differs from germline. The rearrangement joins TRBV6-4 to TRBJ2-7, with D tentatively TRBD1 or TRBD2 (7 bases each). CDR1 and CDR2 from the germline V gene are MRHNA and SNTAGT. The CDR3 runs 15 residues. The CDR3 sequence is CASGPKQGRVQEQYF. In DNA, the CDR3 is TGTGCCAGCGGCCCTAAACAGGGGAGGGTTCAGGAGCAATACTTC.

The V call is TRBV6-4, the J call TRBJ2-3; D is undetermined. The V end was cut by 3 bases, the J end by 2 bases, with 12 bases between. CDR3 length equals 15 residues. Germline CDR1 and CDR2: MRHNA and SNTAGT. CDR3 sequence reads: CASSEEPLPTDTQYF. The CDR3 nucleotides are TGTGCCAGCAGTGAAGAGCCCCTTCCCACAGATACGCAGTATTTT.

This clonotype was observed once. A much bigger clone sits one base away, suggesting this may be a read error. The V and J genes are TRBV6-2 or TRBV6-3 and TRBJ2-7, with 8 positions matching TRBD1. This CDR3 has 14 residues. J lost 7 bases, V lost 5 bases, and 10 bases had no gene match. CDR1 is MNHEY and CDR2 is SVGEGT in the germline V gene. The CDR3 sequence: CASSLDRACVEQYF. DNA for the CDR3: TGTGCCAGCAGTCTGGACAGGGCCTGTGTTGAGCAGTACTTC.

Only a few counts were recorded for this clonotype. V and J are TRBV6-5 and TRBJ2-1, with TRBD1 as a possible D gene (6 bases). From germline, CDR1 is MNHEY and CDR2 SVGAGI. The germline V and J ends were trimmed by 6 bases and 2 bases, with 14 bases remaining between them. This CDR3 spans 15 amino acids. CDR3 DNA sequence: TGTGCCAGCAGCCTTTCAGGGGAGACCTACAATGAGCAGTTCTTC. It is translated as CASSLSGETYNEQFF.

Notes on this clonotype: A much larger clone lies a single base off, so this may be a read error. The gene calls are TRBV9 and TRBJ2-2; D ambiguous. The V gene's germline CDR1 is SGDLS and CDR2 YYNGEE. V was trimmed by 0 bases and J by 4 bases, leaving 10 bases between them. The CDR3 totals 15 residues. CDR3 loop: CASSVGRTATGELFF. The CDR3 DNA is TGTGCCAGCAGCGTAGGTCGCACTGCCACCGGGGAGCTGTTTTTT.

This clonotype has more than one count but fewer than ten. V usage is TRBV28 and J usage is TRBJ1-5; D is unclear. Germline CDR1 reads MDHEN; CDR2 reads SYDVKM. The CDR3 loop spans 14 amino acids. V was shortened by 8 bases and J by 0 bases, with 11 bases between the two germline ends. The CDR3 coding sequence is TGTGCCAGCCTTAGTGTTGGTAGCAATCAGCCCCAGCATTTT. Protein sequence: CASLSVGSNQPQHF.

This clonotype appeared many times. The chain uses TRBV7-2 and TRBJ2-3; D remains unclear. V lost 4 bases to trimming and J lost 2 bases, with 10 bases between them. Germline V gene data show CDR1 as SGHTA and CDR2 as FQGNSA. The CDR3 is made up of 14 amino acids. CDR3 in amino acids: CASSYGPVTDTQYF. The CDR3 DNA is TGTGCCAGCAGCTATGGGCCCGTCACAGATACGCAGTATTTT. Full variable domain (outside the CDR3, taken from reference TRBV7-2 and TRBJ2-3): GAGVSQSPSNKVTEKGKDVELRCDPISGHTALYWYRQSLGQGLEFLIYFQGNSAPDKSGLPSDRFSAERTGGSVSTLTIQRTQQEDSAVYLCASSYGPVTDTQYFGPGTRLTVL.

In this sample, this clonotype turned up a few times. The chain is built from TRBV19 and TRBJ1-4; D gene ambiguous. The CDR3 covers 14 residues. Germline assignment: CDR1 LNHDA and CDR2 SQIVND (reference sequence). Trimming removed 8 bases at V and 5 bases at J, with 15 bases between. This CDR3 is CASHPRLTNEKLFF. The CDR3 DNA reads as TGTGCCAGTCACCCGCGCTTGACAAATGAAAAACTGTTTTTT.

This chain joins TRBV12-5 and TRBJ1-2; D not certain. CDR3 length equals 12 residues. Per germline, CDR1 LGHNT and CDR2 FRNRAP. Trimming pared 6 bases from V and 1 base from J, leaving 6 bases between. CDR3 nucleotides: TGTGCTAGTGGACAGAGTAACTATGGCTACACCTTC. Its translation is CASGQSNYGYTF.

Remarks on this clonotype: One base away lies a much larger clone, so this may be a sequencing read error. The chain couples TRBV18 to TRBJ2-7, with unresolved D. Germline V CDR1 and CDR2: KGHSH, LQKENI. The CDR3 spans 16 residues. This CDR3 is CASSSLPGPSSHEQYF. The CDR3 DNA reads as TGTGCCAGCTCGTCGTTACCGGGTCCCAGCTCCCACGAGCAGTACTTC.